These T cell receptor beta chains were read from a single sample in a study of blood T cell repertoires in COVID-19. Assay: immunoSEQ multiplex PCR; the TCRdb copy retains only in-frame clones and omits some. This repertoire shows approximately 120,000 clones, about four fifths found once; its top ten account for 15% to 20%. The sample comprised PBMCs or T cells enriched from blood (not recorded which). The receptor source for this set is a man aged 25 to 45 who had recovered from COVID-19. Each CDR3 is given with its conserved first and last residue. The D gene is left open where the match is weak. Some rows have no size entry. The others give once, few or many, or a class for an expanded clone.

size: -
J: TRBJ1-5
D: -
V: TRBV4-2
DNA: TGTGCCAGCAGCCAAGAGGGGGGGCGCAGCAATCAGCCCCAGCATTTT
CDR3: CASSQEGGRSNQPQHF

size: -
J: TRBJ1-1
D: TRBD1
V: TRBV19
DNA: TGTGCCAGTAGTTCACCGGGACAGGGATTCCCATCGGAGGTAGCTTTCTTT
CDR3: CASSSPGQGFPSEVAFF

size: once
J: TRBJ2-3
D: -
V: TRBV5-4
DNA: TGTGCCAGCAGCTTACGAGGCACTAGCACAGATACGCAGTATTTT
CDR3: CASSLRGTSTDTQYF

size: once
J: TRBJ1-2
D: -
V: TRBV5-1
DNA: TGCGCCAGCAGCTTGGCGCAGGGGTCGTCTGGCTACACCTTC
CDR3: CASSLAQGSSGYTF

size: -
J: TRBJ1-4
D: -
V: TRBV3-1/TRBV3-2
DNA: TGTGCCAGCAGCCGACGACAGGCTAATGAAAAACTGTTTTTT
CDR3: CASSRRQANEKLFF

size: once
J: TRBJ2-5
D: TRBD1
V: TRBV5-1
DNA: TGCGCCAGCTCCGTGGACAGGGGTGGGGAGACCCAGTACTTC
CDR3: CASSVDRGGETQYF

size: -
J: TRBJ1-4
D: TRBD1
V: TRBV7-9
DNA: TGTGCCAGCAGCTTAAGAGGGGGCGATGAAAAACTGTTTTTT
CDR3: CASSLRGGDEKLFF

size: -
J: TRBJ2-7
D: TRBD2
V: TRBV4-2
DNA: TGTGCCAGCAGCCAAGACGCGGCGGGAGAACTCGAGCAGTACTTC
CDR3: CASSQDAAGELEQYF

size: -
J: TRBJ2-3
D: -
V: TRBV14
DNA: TGTGCCAGCAGCCAAGATGACCGGCGGCCTGGGGATACGCAGTATTTT
CDR3: CASSQDDRRPGDTQYF

size: -
J: TRBJ2-3
D: -
V: TRBV7-9
DNA: TGTGCCAGCAGCTTAGTAGGCAGGGGTTCCACAGATACGCAGTATTTT
CDR3: CASSLVGRGSTDTQYF

size: -
J: TRBJ1-2
D: TRBD1
V: TRBV7-8
DNA: TGTGCCAGCAGCTATAGACAGGGGGTAGTCTATGGCTACACCTTC
CDR3: CASSYRQGVVYGYTF

size: -
J: TRBJ2-3
D: TRBD2
V: TRBV20-1
DNA: TGCAGTGCTAGTGGGGCTAGCGGGGTTTCAGATACGCAGTATTTT
CDR3: CSASGASGVSDTQYF

size: -
J: TRBJ2-2
D: -
V: TRBV5-1
DNA: TGCGCCAGCAGCTTAGGCCAGGGGAACACCGGGGAGCTGTTTTTT
CDR3: CASSLGQGNTGELFF

size: -
J: TRBJ1-1
D: -
V: TRBV11-2
DNA: TGTGCCAGCAGCTTAGACAAAGCCGAAGCTTTCTTT
CDR3: CASSLDKAEAFF

size: once
J: TRBJ2-1
D: TRBD2
V: TRBV7-3
DNA: TGTGCCAGCAGCTTAATAGGGGAGGGCCTTTACAATGAGCAGTTCTTC
CDR3: CASSLIGEGLYNEQFF

size: -
J: TRBJ2-3
D: -
V: TRBV25-1
DNA: TGTGCCAGCAGTTTTCAGGGGTTTTCAGATACGCAGTATTTT
CDR3: CASSFQGFSDTQYF

size: -
J: TRBJ1-2
D: TRBD1
V: TRBV5-1
DNA: TGCGCCAGCAGCTGGACAGGGACCGGCTACACCTTC
CDR3: CASSWTGTGYTF

size: -
J: TRBJ1-5
D: -
V: TRBV6-5
DNA: TGTGCCAGCAGTTACTCTCGGTATCAGCCCCAGCATTTT
CDR3: CASSYSRYQPQHF

size: -
J: TRBJ1-1
D: -
V: TRBV27
DNA: TGTGCCAGCAGTTCGGCAGGAGGGAACACTGAAGCTTTCTTT
CDR3: CASSSAGGNTEAFF

size: -
J: TRBJ1-1
D: -
V: TRBV3-1/TRBV3-2
DNA: TGTGCCAGCAGCCAGGACACGGATGAAGCTTTCTTT
CDR3: CASSQDTDEAFF

size: -
J: TRBJ2-2
D: TRBD1
V: TRBV18
DNA: TGTGCCAGCTCGCCCGGACAGGGGACCGGGGAGCTGTTTTTT
CDR3: CASSPGQGTGELFF

size: -
J: TRBJ1-1
D: -
V: TRBV10-3
DNA: TGTGCCATCAACGGACAGCCTAACACTGAAGCTTTCTTT
CDR3: CAINGQPNTEAFF

size: -
J: TRBJ2-1
D: -
V: TRBV5-6
DNA: TGTGCCAGCAGCTTACGGGACACTCAACTGTGGGTATACAATGAGCAGTTCTTC
CDR3: CASSLRDTQLWVYNEQFF

size: -
J: TRBJ2-5
D: TRBD1
V: TRBV11-3
DNA: TGTGCCAGCAGCTCCGGGACAGGGTTGGCCGGGACCCAGTACTTC
CDR3: CASSSGTGLAGTQYF

size: -
J: TRBJ2-3
D: TRBD2
V: TRBV28
DNA: TGTGCCAGCAGTTCCCTAGCGGGAGGTGCAGATACGCAGTATTTT
CDR3: CASSSLAGGADTQYF

size: once
J: TRBJ2-7
D: TRBD1
V: TRBV10-3
DNA: TGTGCCATCAGTGATCCGGGACAGGGATCCTACGAGCAGTACTTC
CDR3: CAISDPGQGSYEQYF

size: -
J: TRBJ1-6
D: -
V: TRBV2
DNA: TGTGCCAGCAGGACAGAAAATAATTCACCCCTCCACTTT
CDR3: CASRTENNSPLHF

size: -
J: TRBJ1-5
D: -
V: TRBV10-3
DNA: TGTGCCATCAGTGAGTCGTGGGGAGCGGGGCAGCCCCAGCATTTT
CDR3: CAISESWGAGQPQHF

size: -
J: TRBJ1-5
D: -
V: TRBV6-1
DNA: TGTGCCAGCACCTCAGACTCGTGGAGCAATCAGCCCCAGCATTTT
CDR3: CASTSDSWSNQPQHF

size: once
J: TRBJ2-1
D: TRBD2
V: TRBV5-5
DNA: TGTGCCAGCAGCTTTTTGACTAGCGGGAGCCGCAATGAGCAGTTCTTC
CDR3: CASSFLTSGSRNEQFF

size: -
J: TRBJ2-3
D: -
V: TRBV9
DNA: TGTGCCAGCAGCGTAGCGGTAGCGAGAGATACGCAGTATTTT
CDR3: CASSVAVARDTQYF

size: -
J: TRBJ2-7
D: -
V: TRBV11-2
DNA: TGTGCCAGCAGCTTAGCCGTAGAGGGTTCCTACGAGCAGTACTTC
CDR3: CASSLAVEGSYEQYF

size: -
J: TRBJ2-1
D: TRBD2
V: TRBV7-9
DNA: TGTGCCAGCAGCTCGGGACTAGCGTACGGTGAGCAGTTCTTC
CDR3: CASSSGLAYGEQFF

size: -
J: TRBJ2-5
D: -
V: TRBV9
DNA: TGTGCCAGCAGTCGCACAGGGCGCGCAGGGGAGACCCAGTACTTC
CDR3: CASSRTGRAGETQYF

size: once
J: TRBJ2-3
D: TRBD2
V: TRBV7-2
DNA: TGTGCCAGCAGCTTAGGGCTAGCGGGCACAGATACGCAGTATTTT
CDR3: CASSLGLAGTDTQYF

size: -
J: TRBJ2-3
D: -
V: TRBV9
DNA: TGTGCCAGCAGCACCGACCGCGGGGATACGCAGTATTTT
CDR3: CASSTDRGDTQYF

size: -
J: TRBJ2-2
D: -
V: TRBV19
DNA: TGTGCCAGTAGTTCGTATGGCCCCATCCCCGGGGAGCTGTTTTTT
CDR3: CASSSYGPIPGELFF

size: -
J: TRBJ2-5
D: -
V: TRBV10-1
DNA: TGCGCCAGCAGTCCCAGGGTACAAGAGACCCAGTACTTC
CDR3: CASSPRVQETQYF

size: -
J: TRBJ1-3
D: TRBD1
V: TRBV6-5
DNA: TGTGCCAGCAGTCGGGGACAGGGGAATGGAAACACCATATATTTT
CDR3: CASSRGQGNGNTIYF

size: -
J: TRBJ2-2
D: -
V: TRBV3-1/TRBV3-2
DNA: TGTGCCAGCAGTCGAACACGCACCGGGGAGCTGTTTTTT
CDR3: CASSRTRTGELFF

size: once
J: TRBJ2-1
D: -
V: TRBV11-3
DNA: TGTGCCAGCAGCTTAGATGGTGACTCCGGGTACAATGAGCAGTTCTTC
CDR3: CASSLDGDSGYNEQFF

size: few
J: TRBJ1-1
D: -
V: TRBV7-9
DNA: TGTGCCAGCAGCCCCTCCGCCTACCCGAACACTGAAGCTTTCTTT
CDR3: CASSPSAYPNTEAFF

size: -
J: TRBJ1-2
D: -
V: TRBV18
DNA: TGTGCCAGCTCACCAGACAGCATCTATGGCTACACCTTC
CDR3: CASSPDSIYGYTF

size: -
J: TRBJ1-1
D: -
V: TRBV7-2
DNA: TGTGCCAGCAGGGTACAGGGTATGAACACTGAAGCTTTCTTT
CDR3: CASRVQGMNTEAFF

size: -
J: TRBJ2-5
D: TRBD1
V: TRBV5-4
DNA: TGTGCCAGCAGCGCCGGGACAGGCCTATGGGAGACCCAGTACTTC
CDR3: CASSAGTGLWETQYF

size: -
J: TRBJ1-6
D: TRBD1
V: TRBV5-1
DNA: TGCGCCAGCAGCTCACTTACCGGGACAGGGGGTTCACCCCTCCACTTT
CDR3: CASSSLTGTGGSPLHF